This TCR beta chain was obtained from a study of T cell repertoires in cytomegalovirus infection. Via MiXCR, TCRdb re-called the reads, giving one row per CDR3 protein. The data contain 830,000 or so distinct CDR3 sequences, about 31% of them seen just once; the ten biggest clones take up about an eighth. Trimming took 3 bases from V and 9 from J; bases not matched to a gene: 21. CDR3 length equals 18 residues. Remarks on this clonotype: Its antigen is not identified.

Sequences were derived from cultured CD8+ T cells from PBMCs, sampled from culture after CMV antigen stimulation. The sequence came from a human donor in good health (CMV status not recorded). Some clones in this sample may be carry-over from other donors' samples. The V gene is TRBV12-3 or TRBV12-4, the J gene TRBJ2-7, with TRBD1 identical over 9 bases. CDR3 in amino acids: CASSFSSSGIPGQGVQYF. The CDR3 DNA reads as TGTGCCAGCAGTTTTTCGTCATCCGGGATACCGGGACAGGGAGTGCAGTACTTC.